Only a few counts were recorded for the clone carrying this T cell receptor beta chain. Its specificity is not known. RNA transcripts yielded amplified TCR beta CDR3 regions. First-round RT-PCR of the TCR CDR3 relied on the HTBI primer set. TCRdb re-called the multiplex PCR reads through MiXCR, storing one row per CDR3 protein. The table includes a few hundred thousand distinct CDR3 sequences, about 16% detected once. The data originate from a study of T cells in Graves' hyperthyroidism and ophthalmopathy. V was shortened by 4 bases and J by 0 bases, with 14 bases between the two germline ends. CDR3 length: 16 residues. Germline V gene data show CDR1 as SGHTA and CDR2 as FQGNSA. Ophthalmopathy patients all had a Clinical Activity Score of at least 3, a NOSPECS grade of at least 4 and disease under 3 months old. Patients having uncontrolled infection, another autoimmune disease, pregnancy or lactation were not included. Out of approximately 9.9 ml of fresh peripheral blood came the PBMCs.

Findings and caveats of the study: Blood shared most expanded thyroid clonotypes above 0.001.

The sequence was collected from an older woman with Graves' ophthalmopathy. The chain carries TRBV7-2 and TRBJ2-3, with D unresolved. Material: blood. CDR3 in DNA: TGTGCCAGCAGCTGGGGTATGGGGATTAGCACAGATACGCAGTATTTT. Its protein is CASSWGMGISTDTQYF.